One and the same sample provided the 8 T cell receptor beta chains below, sequenced in a study of cytomegalovirus exposure and HLA in healthy donors (dated by TCRdb to 2017 to 2019). The library was produced with the immunoSEQ multiplex PCR assay. For the multiplex PCR, a mixture combining 60 forward primers for TCR Vbeta segments and 13 reverse primers for TCR Jbeta segments was used. TCRdb obtained this table from immuneACCESS and retained in-frame rearrangements with V and J assigned. These tables miss some clones; where compared with another copy, unresolved V genes account for less than half of the shortfall, and the remainder is unexplained. The table for this sample lists 100,000 to 150,000 clones; about three quarters of them were counted only once. The ten largest clones take up 3.4% of the sample. The sample comprised PBMCs. These receptors were collected from a man under 40 in good health and CMV-seronegative.

The chain recombines TRBV18 with TRBJ1-1, with 9 bases identical to TRBD1. With V trimmed by 2 bases and J by 4 bases, 5 bases remained unmatched. Germline V CDR1 and CDR2: KGHSH, LQKENI. The CDR3 has 15 amino acids. This CDR3 reads CASSPNRGRFTEAFF. The CDR3 DNA follows: TGTGCCAGCTCACCAAACAGGGGGCGGTTCACTGAAGCTTTCTTT.

Here the CDR3 reads CASSLDNQGTEAFF. CDR3 in DNA: TGTGCCAGCAGCTTAGATAATCAGGGCACTGAAGCTTTCTTT. The V gene is TRBV11-2, the J gene TRBJ1-1; weak D call: TRBD1 (5 bases). The germline gives CDR1 SGHAT, CDR2 FQNNGV. The germline V and J ends were trimmed by 0 bases and 4 bases, with 9 bases remaining between them. The CDR3 sequence is 14 residues long.

The chain combines TRBV5-1 with TRBJ2-1, with 8 bases fitting TRBD2. The CDR3 spans 18 residues. Trimming removed 4 bases from V and 8 bases from J; junction bases left unmatched: 20. Germline-derived CDR1 and CDR2 are SGHRS and YFSETQ. CDR3 in amino acids: CASSNSLGTRGKRDEQFF. The DNA of the CDR3 is TGCGCCAGCAGCAATTCCCTCGGGACTAGAGGAAAAAGAGATGAGCAGTTCTTC. Supplemented by reference TRBV5-1 and TRBJ2-1, the full variable domain reads KAGVTQTPRYLIKTRGQQVTLSCSPISGHRSVSWYQQTPGQGLQFLFEYFSETQRNKGNFPGRFSGRQFSNSRSEMNVSTLELGDSALYLCASSNSLGTRGKRDEQFFGPGTRLTVL.

The chain carries TRBV5-1 and TRBJ1-1, with a weak D call TRBD1 (5 bases). The ends were cut back, 4 bases at V and 10 bases at J, with 20 bases in the middle. CDR3 size: 14 residues. The germline CDR1 and CDR2 sequences are SGHRS and YFSETQ. The CDR3 protein is CASSPRGVGGRAFF. CDR3 coding DNA: TGCGCCAGCAGCCCTCGAGGGGTGGGGGGAAGAGCTTTCTTT.

The rearrangement joins TRBV11-1 to TRBJ2-1, with 9 bases fitting TRBD2. This CDR3 spans 13 amino acids. Trimming took 5 bases from V and 9 from J; bases not matched to a gene: 5. The germline gives CDR1 SGHAT, CDR2 FQDESV (reference sequence). The CDR3, as DNA: TGTGCCAGCAGCGCGGGGGGGTTTATTGAGCAGTTCTTC. Residues: CASSAGGFIEQFF.

This clone has just a few counts. This chain uses TRBV4-3 with TRBJ1-3; D is unclear. The CDR3 loop spans 16 amino acids. The V gene's germline CDR1 is LGHNA and CDR2 YSLEER. V lost 0 bases and J 2 bases, leaving 11 bases between the germline ends. The CDR3 nucleotides are TGCGCCAGCAGCCAAGATCTTTCGGCGGCTGGAAACACCATATATTTT. This gives the protein CASSQDLSAAGNTIYF.

V usage is TRBV7-8 and J usage is TRBJ2-1; TRBD2 matches at 13 bases. Germline V CDR1 and CDR2: SGHVS, FQNEAQ. V lost 4 bases, J lost 8 bases, and 5 bases stayed unmatched. The CDR3 totals 15 residues. The CDR3, as DNA: TGTGCCAGCAGCTCCAGAGGACTAGCGGGAGATGAGCAGTTCTTC. Translation: CASSSRGLAGDEQFF.

V is TRBV30 and J is TRBJ1-1; D unclear. V was shortened by 4 bases and J by 0 bases, with 12 bases between the two germline ends. The V gene's germline CDR1 is GTSNPN and CDR2 SVGIG (reference sequence). The CDR3 length is 14 residues. CDR3: CAWTSGLLNTEAFF. DNA for the CDR3: TGTGCCTGGACCTCAGGACTGTTGAACACTGAAGCTTTCTTT.